This is a list of T cell receptor beta chains from one sample in a study of T cells in Graves' hyperthyroidism and ophthalmopathy. TCRdb independently ran MiXCR on the multiplex PCR reads; one entry per CDR3 protein. The table records more than 350,000 distinct CDR3 sequences, around 15% of them present only once. The sample consisted of blood. All receptors come from a woman aged 30 to 39 with Graves' ophthalmopathy. The CDR3 runs from the conserved cysteine through the conserved F or W. A D gene is named only where the DNA matches it firmly. Some rows mark clone size as missing; the rest say once, few, many or name a class of expanded clone.

D gene	V gene	J gene	clone size	CDR3 protein	CDR3 DNA
-	TRBV3-1	TRBJ1-5	many	CASSQGWGNQPQHF	TGTGCCAGCAGCCAAGGGTGGGGCAATCAGCCCCAGCATTTT
TRBD2	TRBV20-1	TRBJ2-2	-	CSARTRLAGGRHTGELFF	TGCAGTGCTAGGACCCGACTAGCGGGGGGCCGGCACACCGGGGAGCTGTTTTTT
-	TRBV6-1	TRBJ1-2	many	CASSQNRGTYGYTF	TGTGCCAGCAGTCAAAACCGGGGGACCTATGGCTACACCTTC
-	TRBV3-1	TRBJ1-1	many	CASSRIDSATEAFF	TGTGCCAGCAGCCGAATTGACAGCGCCACTGAAGCTTTCTTT
-	TRBV5-4	TRBJ2-3	many	CASIEIGRPDTQYF	TGTGCCAGCATCGAGATAGGGAGACCAGATACGCAGTATTTT
-	TRBV2	TRBJ1-1	many	CASSEEGKNTEAFF	TGTGCCAGCAGTGAAGAGGGGAAGAACACTGAAGCTTTCTTT
-	TRBV10-3	TRBJ1-1	many	CAISEPYETGVAFF	TGTGCCATCAGTGAACCCTACGAAACAGGTGTAGCTTTCTTT
TRBD1	TRBV20-1	TRBJ1-1	-	CSASVGQANTEAFF	TGCAGTGCTAGTGTTGGACAGGCGAACACTGAAGCTTTCTTT
-	TRBV7-8	TRBJ2-7	many	CASSPGHSGAEQYF	TGTGCCAGCAGCCCCGGACATTCCGGCGCCGAGCAGTACTTC
TRBD1	TRBV6-1	TRBJ1-1	many	CASRPDRGRNTEAFF	TGTGCCAGCAGGCCCGACAGGGGGAGGAACACTGAAGCTTTCTTT
-	TRBV24-1	TRBJ1-5	many	CATSGTGLNQPQHF	TGTGCCACCAGTGGAACCGGACTTAATCAGCCCCAGCATTTT
TRBD1	TRBV2	TRBJ1-2	many	CASSVGQGADGYTF	TGTGCCAGCAGTGTCGGGCAGGGGGCGGATGGCTACACCTTC
TRBD1	TRBV27	TRBJ2-2	many	CASSQPGQIYTGELFF	TGTGCCAGCAGCCAACCGGGACAGATATACACCGGGGAGCTGTTTTTT
TRBD2	TRBV28	TRBJ2-3	many	CASSQRLAGTDTQYF	TGTGCCAGCAGTCAGAGACTAGCGGGGACAGATACGCAGTATTTT
TRBD2	TRBV7-9	TRBJ2-1	-	CASSRPSGADYNEQFF	TGTGCCAGCAGCCGACCTAGCGGGGCAGATTACAATGAGCAGTTCTTC
-	TRBV19	TRBJ2-5	-	CASSPRPPDQETQYF	TGTGCCAGTAGTCCCCGGCCGCCAGACCAAGAGACCCAGTACTTC
-	TRBV6-1	TRBJ1-1	many	CASSRQKNTEAFF	TGTGCCAGCAGTCGCCAGAAGAACACTGAAGCTTTCTTT
TRBD1	TRBV7-3	TRBJ2-5	many	CASSPGLQGARETQYF	TGTGCCAGCAGCCCAGGGTTACAGGGGGCGCGGGAGACCCAGTACTTC
-	TRBV10-3	TRBJ2-7	many	CAIGAQATYEQYF	TGTGCCATCGGGGCCCAGGCAACCTACGAGCAGTACTTC
-	TRBV6-1	TRBJ1-1	few	CASSTPQGVAFF	TGTGCCAGCAGTACCCCCCAGGGTGTAGCTTTCTTT
-	TRBV12-3/TRBV12-4	TRBJ2-7	many	CASSGGDANEQYF	TGTGCCAGCAGTGGTGGGGACGCCAACGAGCAGTACTTC
-	TRBV3-1	TRBJ1-2	many	CASSSRGTADNGYTF	TGTGCCAGCAGCTCCCGCGGGACCGCCGACAATGGCTACACCTTC
-	TRBV11-3	TRBJ2-3	-	CASSFVAPHAQYF	TGTGCCAGCAGCTTTGTCGCTCCTCATGCGCAGTATTTT
TRBD1	TRBV20-1	TRBJ1-2	many	CSAPDRDYGYTF	TGCAGTGCTCCAGACAGGGACTATGGCTACACCTTC
-	TRBV7-3	TRBJ2-1	many	CASSLTVQGGEQFF	TGTGCCAGCAGCTTAACCGTACAAGGCGGTGAGCAGTTCTTC
TRBD1	TRBV7-6	TRBJ2-1	many	CASSQGTGVSYNEQFF	TGTGCCAGCAGCCAAGGGACAGGGGTCTCCTACAATGAGCAGTTCTTC
-	TRBV15	TRBJ1-1	many	CATSREPGRLNTEAFF	TGTGCCACCAGCAGAGAGCCCGGACGGTTGAACACTGAAGCTTTCTTT
-	TRBV7-2	TRBJ2-1	many	CASSSANEQFF	TGTGCCAGCAGCTCCGCCAATGAGCAGTTCTTC
TRBD1	TRBV19	TRBJ2-7	-	CASSIRQGEQYF	TGTGCCAGTAGTATACGACAGGGCGAGCAGTACTTC
TRBD1	TRBV19	TRBJ2-1	-	CASRGWGQVNNEQFF	TGTGCCAGTAGAGGCTGGGGACAGGTTAACAATGAGCAGTTCTTC
-	TRBV3-1	TRBJ2-3	many	CASSQVVNGEDTQYF	TGTGCCAGCAGCCAAGTCGTTAACGGCGAGGATACGCAGTATTTT
-	TRBV7-2	TRBJ2-1	-	CASSLPGAGANEQFF	TGTGCCAGCAGCTTACCCGGGGCGGGGGCTAATGAGCAGTTCTTC
-	TRBV29-1	TRBJ1-3	few	CSVAGVRGDIAGNTIYF	TGCAGCGTGGCTGGGGTCCGCGGGGATATAGCTGGAAACACCATATATTTT
TRBD1	TRBV6-1	TRBJ1-1	few	CASNTQGAGNTEAFF	TGTGCCAGCAACACACAGGGGGCAGGGAACACTGAAGCTTTCTTT
TRBD2	TRBV25-1	TRBJ2-2	-	CASSVPGTSGPRELFF	TGTGCCAGCAGTGTCCCCGGGACTAGCGGTCCCAGGGAGCTGTTTTTT
-	TRBV30	TRBJ2-6	many	CAWSVVSGANVLTF	TGTGCCTGGAGTGTGGTTTCTGGGGCCAACGTCCTGACTTTC
TRBD2	TRBV7-9	TRBJ2-2	few	CASSPPRASGGNTGELFF	TGTGCCAGCAGCCCCCCCCGGGCTAGCGGGGGGAACACCGGGGAGCTGTTTTTT
TRBD1	TRBV12-3/TRBV12-4	TRBJ1-5	-	CASSRTGGMQPQHF	TGTGCCAGCAGTCGGACAGGGGGCATGCAGCCCCAGCATTTT
TRBD2	TRBV20-1	TRBJ2-4	-	CSARETSGGAVKNIQYF	TGCAGTGCTAGAGAAACTAGCGGGGGGGCCGTCAAAAACATTCAGTACTTC
-	TRBV12-5	TRBJ1-1	-	CASASLAEAFF	TGTGCTAGTGCCTCCCTCGCTGAAGCTTTCTTT
TRBD2	TRBV28	TRBJ2-7	many	CASSLWGGSDSYEQYF	TGTGCCAGCAGTTTATGGGGGGGGAGCGACTCCTACGAGCAGTACTTC
TRBD1	TRBV6-1	TRBJ1-5	once	CASSPRTGGNPRREYSNQPQHF	TGTGCCAGCAGTCCCCGGACAGGGGGGAATCCCCGCCGGGAATATAGCAATCAGCCCCAGCATTTT